The source of this T cell receptor beta chain is a study of blood T cell repertoires in COVID-19. Study-level background: Samples of COVID-19 (acute and convalescent) were obtained from the United States, Italy and Spain. T cells, B-cell-depleted T cells, or PBMCs provided the cDNA or gDNA that served as material.

In the original analysis: Estimation of nucleated cell counts was performed using reference gene primer amplification. Method: immunoSEQ multiplex PCR; TCRdb's copy keeps in-frame clones and lacks some. The DNA was the basis for D and trimming; V, J and clone size are from that table. The table records some 180,000 clones, about 78% of them present only once. The source of this sequence is a woman aged 45-65 years with active or convalescent COVID-19. The sequencing input was peripheral blood.

This CDR3 is CASSRAGGMIYTQYF. Written as DNA, the CDR3 is TGTGCCAGCAGCAGAGCGGGAGGCATGATATATACGCAGTATTTT. The chain joins TRBV5-6 to TRBJ2-3, with TRBD2 matching 9 bases. J gave up 7 bases and V 4 bases, and 10 bases lay outside the gene matches. CDR1 SGHDT and CDR2 YYEEEE come from the germline V gene. This CDR3 is built from 15 residues.